This TCR beta chain was obtained from a study of cytomegalovirus exposure and HLA in healthy donors. The study, taken as a whole, reports: As a later analysis showed, a missense DCLRE1C variant was linked to trimming of TCR beta V- and J-genes. With DRB1 most and HLA-C fewest, TCR association rates differed between HLA loci in a later analysis.

Germline V gene sequence: CDR1 SGHNT, CDR2 YYREEE (reference sequence). J was trimmed by 6 bases and V by 1 base; bases with no gene match: 9. This CDR3 region has 16 residues. Primers for the PCR totalled 60 Vbeta and 13 Jbeta. TCRdb's table, derived via immunoSEQ multiplex PCR, lists solely in-frame clones and lacks some. The sample holds some 93,000 clones; roughly 10% are singletons and the top ten take around 4.9%. This clone was seen more than once but under ten times. Its antigen is not known. The receptor's source is a man in his fifties or sixties in good health and CMV-seropositive. This sequence joins TRBV5-4 and TRBJ2-3; TRBD1 matches 9 bases. The sequenced sample was PBMCs. CDR3 loop: CASSLLWTGDGDTQYF. The CDR3 DNA sequence: TGTGCCAGCAGCTTGCTGTGGACAGGGGACGGGGATACGCAGTATTTT.